The 17 T cell receptor beta chains in this list originate from one sample, sequenced in a study of blood T cell repertoires in COVID-19. Profiling relied on immunoSEQ multiplex PCR, and the TCRdb table lists in-frame clones only, not all of them. The sample contains 250,000 to 300,000 clones, 80% to 85% of which appear only once. Sequenced material: PBMCs or T cells enriched from blood (not recorded which). These receptors came from a man between 35 and 55 years old who had been exposed to COVID-19.

This sequence joins TRBV11-2 and TRBJ2-3; no clear D gene. V was cut by 10 bases and J by 0 bases, with 2 bases left in between. The CDR3 has 10 residues. Germline-derived CDR1 and CDR2 are SGHAT and FQNNGV. For the CDR3, the DNA is TGTGCCACAAGCACAGATACGCAGTATTTT. Its translation is CATSTDTQYF. Based on the CDR3 plus reference TRBV11-2 and TRBJ2-3, the full variable domain is EAGVAQSPRYKIIEKRQSVAFWCNPISGHATLYWYQQILGQGPKLLIQFQNNGVVDDSQLPKDRFSAERLKGVDSTLKIQPAKLEDSAVYLCATSTDTQYFGPGTRLTVL.

The chain links TRBV25-1 to TRBJ2-1; 14 nucleotides align to TRBD2. V lost 6 bases to trimming and J lost 2 bases; unmatched junction nucleotides: 0. This CDR3 is 15 amino acids long. Germline V CDR1 and CDR2: MGHDK, SYGVNS. The CDR3 loop reads CASRGLAGAYNEQFF. CDR3 sequence (DNA): TGTGCCAGCAGGGGACTAGCGGGAGCCTACAATGAGCAGTTCTTC.

This clone showed up just once. V gene TRBV19 combines with J gene TRBJ1-2, with D unresolved. V was shortened by 6 bases and J by 4 bases, with 15 bases between the two germline ends. The CDR3 runs 14 residues. The germline CDR1 and CDR2 sequences are LNHDA and SQIVND (reference sequence). The CDR3 DNA sequence: TGTGCCAGTAGGGTAGGAGGTTTGGGCTATGGCTACACCTTC. It codes for CASRVGGLGYGYTF.

In its sample, this clone was seen a few times. V gene TRBV10-1 combines with J gene TRBJ2-7, with 7 positions matching TRBD2. The CDR3 extends over 13 amino acids. Germline CDR1 WNHNN, CDR2 SYGVQD (reference sequence). The CDR3 DNA follows: TGCGCGTCCCAGGGCGGGAGCACCTACGAGCAGTACTTC. The encoded protein is CASQGGSTYEQYF.

This chain links TRBV18 with TRBJ2-5; D is unclear. The CDR3 totals 15 residues. Germline loops: CDR1 KGHSH, CDR2 LQKENI. V lost 5 bases, J lost 1 base, and 14 bases lay in between. The CDR3 nucleotides read TGTGCCAGCTCAGGGTTCGGTAGCCTCCAAGAGACCCAGTACTTC. This encodes CASSGFGSLQETQYF.

The V gene is TRBV6-5, the J gene TRBJ2-7, with D tentatively TRBD2 (5 bases). This CDR3 contains 16 residues. Germline CDR1 and CDR2: MNHEY and SVGAGI. The V end lost 0 bases, the J end lost 2 bases, and 14 bases lay between the germline ends. The CDR3 sequence: CASSYSSGISPYEQYF. In DNA form, the CDR3 reads TGTGCCAGCAGTTACTCCTCGGGAATTTCTCCCTACGAGCAGTACTTC.

The chain is built from TRBV27 and TRBJ2-1; TRBD2 aligns across 13 bases. CDR3 length equals 16 residues. Germline loops: CDR1 MNHEY, CDR2 SMNVEV (reference sequence). V lost 6 bases, J lost 3 bases, and 5 bases stayed unmatched. CDR3 in amino acids: CASSRTSGGNYNEQFF. The CDR3 nucleotides are TGTGCCAGCAGCCGGACTAGCGGGGGAAACTACAATGAGCAGTTCTTC.

The chain combines TRBV27 with TRBJ2-7, with 11 bases matching TRBD1. CDR1 MNHEY and CDR2 SMNVEV come from the germline V gene (reference sequence). This CDR3 comprises 16 residues. J lost 2 bases, V lost 0 bases, and 3 bases had no gene match. The CDR3 sequence is CASSLSGTGGTYEQYF. CDR3 in DNA: TGTGCCAGCAGTTTATCCGGGACAGGGGGGACCTACGAGCAGTACTTC.

The V and J genes are TRBV2 and TRBJ1-6; TRBD1 might be the D (5 bases). This CDR3 has 13 amino acids. Germline CDR1 reads SNHLY; CDR2 reads FYNNEI. V was trimmed by 8 bases and J by 11 bases, leaving 16 bases between them. CDR3 DNA: TGTGCCAGCGTGGGGTTCCTAGGGGCACCCCTCCACTTT. This encodes CASVGFLGAPLHF.

The chain links TRBV19 to TRBJ1-5; 11 nucleotides align to TRBD1. Germline V gene sequence: CDR1 LNHDA, CDR2 SQIVND (reference sequence). This CDR3 is built from 16 residues. J gave up 2 bases and V 10 bases, and 10 bases lay outside the gene matches. Here the CDR3 reads CATKTGQGAGNQPQHF. The CDR3 bases are TGTGCCACTAAAACCGGACAGGGGGCTGGCAATCAGCCCCAGCATTTT.

The chain recombines TRBV13 with TRBJ2-7, with D perhaps TRBD2 (6 bases). The V gene lost 0 bases and the J gene lost 5 bases, with 8 bases spanning the gap. The length of the CDR3 is 13 residues. Germline values: CDR1 PRHDT, CDR2 FYEKMQ (reference sequence). CDR3 protein: CASSLGTSNEQYF. In DNA, the CDR3 is TGTGCCAGCAGCTTAGGTACTAGCAACGAGCAGTACTTC.

Of note for this clone: A junction end diverges from the germline sequence, so it may reflect a read error. This chain connects TRBV5-8 to TRBJ2-4; TRBD2 matches 7 bases. This CDR3 region has 12 residues. Germline V gives CDR1 SGHTS, CDR2 YDEGEE. CDR3 sequence (DNA): TGTGCCAGCAGCTTGTCGGGGGGTCCCGTGGTGTTC. It specifies CASSLSGGPVVF.

This chain joins TRBV30 and TRBJ2-3; TRBD2 matches 14 bases. This CDR3 spans 14 amino acids. With V trimmed by 5 bases and J by 5 bases, 3 bases remained unmatched. Per germline, CDR1 GTSNPN and CDR2 SVGIG (reference sequence). CDR3 in amino acids: CAWEGLAGEDTQYF. The DNA of the CDR3 is TGTGCCTGGGAGGGACTAGCGGGAGAAGATACGCAGTATTTT. Complete variable domain (other parts from reference TRBV30 and TRBJ2-3): SQTIHQWPATLVQPVGSPLSLECTVEGTSNPNLYWYRQAAGRGLQLLFYSVGIGQISSEVPQNLSASRPQDRQFILSSKKLLLSDSGFYLCAWEGLAGEDTQYFGPGTRLTVL.

The rearrangement joins TRBV7-8 to TRBJ2-1; D not resolved. Germline values: CDR1 SGHVS, CDR2 FQNEAQ. This CDR3 has 13 residues. V gave up 3 bases and J gave up 1 base, with 4 bases separating them. The CDR3 loop reads CASSFASYNEQFF. Here the CDR3 DNA reads TGTGCCAGCAGCTTTGCGTCCTACAATGAGCAGTTCTTC.

V and J are TRBV12-5 and TRBJ2-1; 12 positions agree with TRBD2. The CDR3 has 18 residues. V gave up 2 bases and J gave up 7 bases; unmatched junction bases: 12. The V gene's germline CDR1 is LGHNT and CDR2 FRNRAP. The CDR3 coding sequence is TGTGCTAGTGGTTTGCCCCGACTAGCGGGAGAGGGAGGGAATGAGCAGTTCTTC. Its translation: CASGLPRLAGEGGNEQFF.

V is TRBV25-1 and J is TRBJ1-1; 7 nucleotides match TRBD1. The CDR3 contains 12 residues. The J segment lost 5 bases and the V segment lost 6 bases, leaving 3 bases of the junction unmatched. Germline lookup yields CDR1 MGHDK and CDR2 SYGVNS. The CDR3 nucleotides are TGTGCCAGCAGGGACAGGACGACTGAAGCTTTCTTT. It encodes CASRDRTTEAFF.

The chain has TRBV3-1 (or the pseudogene TRBV3-2) and TRBJ1-4, with D tentatively TRBD1 (5 bases). V was cut by 4 bases and J by 5 bases, with 5 bases left in between. The CDR3 length is 12 residues. The germline gives CDR1 LGHDT, CDR2 YNNKEL (reference sequence). The CDR3 DNA follows: TGTGCCAGCAGCCGACAGAATGAAAAACTGTTTTTT. Protein: CASSRQNEKLFF.